The present TCR beta chain was sequenced within a study of cytomegalovirus exposure and HLA in healthy donors. A word on this clone: Antigen: not known.

The CDR3 has 16 amino acids. V shed 4 bases, J shed 5 bases, and the junction held 8 bases outside the gene matches. Germline loops: CDR1 SGHRS, CDR2 YFSETQ. The study, taken as a whole, reports: Common viral pathogens seemed to be connected with several of the most significant clusters, according to a later analysis. The listing of roughly 160 TCR beta chains classed them as cytomegalovirus-associated. A few V segments could not be told apart, such as TRBV6-2 and TRBV6-3, and were left out. High specificity and sensitivity for cytomegalovirus status were reported for the classifier.

Vbeta (60) and Jbeta (13) primers were used in the PCR. The table came from immunoSEQ multiplex PCR; TCRdb's copy has only in-frame clones and leaves some out. This sample has 150,000 to 200,000 clones, with about 85% found just once. The sample taken for sequencing was PBMCs. The source is a man aged 18 to 29 in good health and CMV-seropositive. V usage is TRBV5-1 and J usage is TRBJ2-1; TRBD1 agrees at 11 bases. CDR3 sequence reads: CASSVGTGGNHNEQFF. The CDR3 region has the DNA TGCGCCAGCAGCGTCGGGACAGGGGGTAATCACAATGAGCAGTTCTTC.